One and the same sample provided the 15 T cell receptor beta chains below, sequenced in a study of blood T cell repertoires in COVID-19. TCRdb's copy holds only in-frame clones and misses some; the assay was immunoSEQ multiplex PCR. The table includes over 300,000 clones, 70% to 90% detected once. The material sequenced was PBMCs or T cells enriched from blood (not recorded which). These receptors originate from a woman in her thirties or forties who had recovered from COVID-19.

The chain employs TRBV7-2 and TRBJ1-3; D is ambiguous. CDR3 length equals 14 residues. V lost 2 bases and J lost 0, with 5 bases in between. CDR1 SGHTA and CDR2 FQGNSA come from the germline V gene. The CDR3 DNA is TGTGCCAGCAGCTTATATCCCTCTGGAAACACCATATATTTT. Amino acids: CASSLYPSGNTIYF.

The count of this clone is one. The chain employs TRBV11-3 and TRBJ2-1; D remains ambiguous. The V end lost 8 bases, the J end lost 7 bases, and 24 bases lay between the germline ends. Germline loops: CDR1 SGHNT, CDR2 YENEEA. The CDR3 covers 16 residues. The CDR3 reads CASGKVEAGIRNEQFF. In DNA form, the CDR3 reads TGTGCCAGCGGCAAGGTAGAGGCTGGAATTAGGAATGAGCAGTTCTTC.

The chain joins TRBV28 to TRBJ1-5, with a tentative D call TRBD1 (5 bases). Trimming stripped 2 bases from V and 6 bases from J, with 11 bases between. Per germline, CDR1 MDHEN and CDR2 SYDVKM. The CDR3 consists of 14 residues. The chain's CDR3 is CASSLRAGRQPQHF. CDR3 sequence (DNA): TGTGCCAGCAGTTTAAGGGCAGGGCGTCAGCCCCAGCATTTT.

The V call is TRBV19, the J call TRBJ1-5, with TRBD1 as a possible D gene (6 bases). The CDR3 is made up of 18 amino acids. Trimming took 7 bases from V and 1 from J, leaving 23 bases between them. The germline CDR1 and CDR2 sequences are LNHDA and SQIVND (reference sequence). The CDR3 bases are TGTGCCAGTACCCCGGTAGTCGGGGGGCTGGGCAGCAATCAGCCCCAGCATTTT. It is translated as CASTPVVGGLGSNQPQHF. The full variable domain, rest sourced from reference TRBV19 and TRBJ1-5, is DGGITQSPKYLFRKEGQNVTLSCEQNLNHDAMYWYRQDPGQGLRLIYYSQIVNDFQKGDIAEGYSVSREKKESFPLTVTSAQKNPTAFYLCASTPVVGGLGSNQPQHFGDGTRLSIL.

The gene calls are TRBV6-2 or TRBV6-3 and TRBJ2-1, with 14 bases matching TRBD2. Per germline, CDR1 MNHEY and CDR2 SVGEGT. The CDR3 runs 15 residues. V lost 6 bases, J lost 8 bases, and 6 bases stayed unmatched. CDR3 loop: CASSFRTSGGYEQFF. CDR3 DNA sequence: TGTGCCAGCAGCTTCAGGACTAGCGGGGGGTATGAGCAGTTCTTC.

This clone came up once. This chain links TRBV7-2 with TRBJ2-6; 7 bases agree with TRBD1. CDR1 SGHTA and CDR2 FQGNSA come from the germline V gene. This CDR3 contains 19 residues. V shed 6 bases and J 1 base; nucleotides not matched to a gene: 15. In nucleotides, the CDR3 is TGTGCCAGCAGTTTCTCTCCCGGGACAGATTTTTCTGGGGCCAACGTCCTGACTTTC. Translated: CASSFSPGTDFSGANVLTF. Using reference TRBV7-2 and TRBJ2-6 for the parts outside the CDR3, the full variable domain is GAGVSQSPSNKVTEKGKDVELRCDPISGHTALYWYRQSLGQGLEFLIYFQGNSAPDKSGLPSDRFSAERTGGSVSTLTIQRTQQEDSAVYLCASSFSPGTDFSGANVLTFGAGSRLTVL.

CDR3 sequence (DNA): TGTGCCAGCAGCCCAGGGGGTGACTTCGCTGAAGCTTTCTTT. As protein: CASSPGGDFAEAFF. V usage is TRBV11-3 and J usage is TRBJ1-1, with 7 bases aligning to TRBD1. This CDR3 has 14 residues. The V gene end was trimmed by 5 bases and the J gene end by 6 bases; junction bases not matched to a gene: 9. The germline V gene encodes CDR1 SGHNT and CDR2 YENEEA.

This chain joins TRBV21-1 and TRBJ1-3; the table's D call of TRBD1 was not tested on the DNA. TRBV21-1 is termed a pseudogene. The CDR3 has 15 amino acids. The CDR3 DNA reads TGTGCCAGCACCCCGACAGGCAGCTCTGGAAACACCATATATTTT. Its translation: CASTPTGSSGNTIYF.

The chain recombines TRBV5-1 with TRBJ2-3; D not certain. Per germline, CDR1 SGHRS and CDR2 YFSETQ. The CDR3 has 15 amino acids. Trimming removed 2 bases at V and 2 bases at J, with 12 bases between. The CDR3 loop is CASSFSVQDTDTQYF. The CDR3 DNA is TGCGCCAGCAGCTTTTCAGTGCAAGACACAGATACGCAGTATTTT.

The chain couples TRBV30 to TRBJ2-2; D unresolved. Germline CDR1 reads GTSNPN; CDR2 reads SVGIG (reference sequence). Trimming stripped 8 bases from V and 6 bases from J, with 7 bases between. This CDR3 has 10 amino acids. CDR3 bases: TGTGCCGGCCGGGCCGGGGAGCTGTTTTTT. It specifies CAGRAGELFF.

This sequence joins TRBV4-2 and TRBJ2-7, with 7 bases lining up with TRBD1. There are 15 residues in the CDR3. The trim removed 1 base at V and 4 bases at J, leaving 7 bases unmatched. Looked up from germline, CDR1 is LGHNA and CDR2 is YNFKEQ. The chain's CDR3 is CASSQAERGPYEQYF. CDR3 DNA: TGTGCCAGCAGCCAAGCGGAGAGGGGGCCGTACGAGCAGTACTTC.

This clone was seen more than once but under ten times. V usage is TRBV2 and J usage is TRBJ1-2; 7 bases map to TRBD1. The CDR3 runs 14 residues. Trimming at V came to 0 bases and at J to 4 bases, leaving 2 bases not matched to a gene. Germline values: CDR1 SNHLY, CDR2 FYNNEI. The CDR3 loop reads CASSEARDSYGYTF. CDR3 coding DNA: TGTGCCAGCAGTGAAGCCCGGGACAGCTATGGCTACACCTTC.

The V call is TRBV6-5, the J call TRBJ1-1; D perhaps matches TRBD1 (6 bases). V lost 5 bases and J 0 bases, leaving 13 bases between the germline ends. Germline values: CDR1 MNHEY, CDR2 SVGAGI. This CDR3 spans 15 amino acids. This CDR3 is CASSPRGHMNTEAFF. The DNA for the CDR3 is TGTGCCAGCAGTCCCAGGGGTCACATGAACACTGAAGCTTTCTTT.

With regard to this clone: Other DNA sequences in the sample encode the same CDR3. The gene calls are TRBV7-9 and TRBJ2-5; TRBD2 matches 10 bases. Germline lookup yields CDR1 SEHNR and CDR2 FQNEAQ (reference sequence). J gave up 5 bases and V 2 bases, and 2 bases lay outside the gene matches. The CDR3 runs to 14 residues. The DNA of the CDR3 is TGTGCCAGCAGCTTACTAGCGGGAGCGGAGACCCAGTACTTC. This gives the protein CASSLLAGAETQYF.

The V gene is TRBV6-5, the J gene TRBJ1-5, with a tentative D call TRBD1 (5 bases). CDR1 is MNHEY and CDR2 is SVGAGI in the germline V gene. V was pared by 0 bases and J by 1 base, with 10 bases between. There are 16 residues in the CDR3. The CDR3 DNA is TGTGCCAGCAGTTACTCGGGGCCGGAGAGCAATCAGCCCCAGCATTTT. This sequence encodes CASSYSGPESNQPQHF.